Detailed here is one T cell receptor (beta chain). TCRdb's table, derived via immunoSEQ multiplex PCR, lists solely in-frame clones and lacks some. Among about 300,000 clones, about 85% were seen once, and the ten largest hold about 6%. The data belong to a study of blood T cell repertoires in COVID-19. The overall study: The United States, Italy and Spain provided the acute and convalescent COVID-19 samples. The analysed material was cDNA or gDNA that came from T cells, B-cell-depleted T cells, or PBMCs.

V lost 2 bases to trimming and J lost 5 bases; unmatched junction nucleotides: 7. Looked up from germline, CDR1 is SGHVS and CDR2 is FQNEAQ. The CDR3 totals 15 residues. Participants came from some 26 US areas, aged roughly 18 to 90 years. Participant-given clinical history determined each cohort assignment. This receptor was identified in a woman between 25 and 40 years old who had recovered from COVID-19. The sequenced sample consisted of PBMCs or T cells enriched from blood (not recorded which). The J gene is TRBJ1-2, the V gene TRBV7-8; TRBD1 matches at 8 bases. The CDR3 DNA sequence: TGTGCCAGCAGCTTAAGGGCCAGGGGGCCTTATGGCTACACCTTC. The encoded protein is CASSLRARGPYGYTF.